Listed below are T cell receptor beta chains from one sample, sequenced in a study of tumor-infiltrating lymphocytes in primary liver carcinoma. MiXCR, applied by TCRdb to the multiplex PCR reads, yields one record per CDR3 protein. The sample has just over 30,000 distinct CDR3 sequences, around two thirds seen once. The sample taken for sequencing was liver tumor tissue from sampling region 3. The receptors stem from a woman aged 25 to 45 with primary liver carcinoma and hepatitis B virus infection. Both conserved end residues are part of each CDR3. The D gene is left open where the match is weak.

V: TRBV11-2; J: TRBJ1-1; D: .; CDR3: CVSSPETEAFF
V: TRBV6-2/TRBV6-3; J: TRBJ2-7; D: .; CDR3: CASSLRLALEKTYEQYF
V: TRBV11-2; J: TRBJ2-5; D: .; CDR3: CACSQSGTQYF
V: TRBV6-6; J: TRBJ1-5; D: .; CDR3: CASSRTGLGQPQHF
V: TRBV25-1; J: TRBJ1-2; D: .; CDR3: CASSEAARNYGYTF
V: TRBV14; J: TRBJ1-1; D: .; CDR3: CASSQAIVGWAFF
V: TRBV29-1; J: TRBJ2-1; D: .; CDR3: CSVGLARGLTGNEQSF
V: TRBV11-2; J: TRBJ2-2; D: .; CDR3: CARSSRPTGGELFF
V: TRBV15; J: TRBJ2-1; D: .; CDR3: CATSDPNWSYNEQFF
V: TRBV29-1; J: TRBJ2-5; D: .; CDR3: CSVDYPRGSETQYF
V: TRBV21-1; J: TRBJ2-7; D: .; CDR3: CASPGAGTYEQYF
V: TRBV11-3; J: TRBJ2-6; D: .; CDR3: CASSSEGAGGANVLTF
V: TRBV7-9; J: TRBJ1-4; D: .; CDR3: CASSLATNEKLFF
V: TRBV4-3; J: TRBJ2-2; D: .; CDR3: CTSSQGHSVGTGELFF
V: TRBV13; J: TRBJ2-7; D: .; CDR3: CASSANERACYEQYF
V: TRBV29-1; J: TRBJ2-3; D: TRBD2; CDR3: CTRQRSGSGTLTDTQYF
V: TRBV11-2; J: TRBJ1-3; D: .; CDR3: CSSNNLLGNNIYF
V: TRBV4-3; J: TRBJ2-1; D: TRBD2; CDR3: CASSQSVAGARDEQFF
V: TRBV11-2; J: TRBJ1-3; D: .; CDR3: CASSLVPVRWGSGNTIYF
V: TRBV6-4; J: TRBJ1-2; D: TRBD1; CDR3: CASSATGDYGYTF
V: TRBV6-5; J: TRBJ2-7; D: .; CDR3: CTSSYKDSSSCEQYF